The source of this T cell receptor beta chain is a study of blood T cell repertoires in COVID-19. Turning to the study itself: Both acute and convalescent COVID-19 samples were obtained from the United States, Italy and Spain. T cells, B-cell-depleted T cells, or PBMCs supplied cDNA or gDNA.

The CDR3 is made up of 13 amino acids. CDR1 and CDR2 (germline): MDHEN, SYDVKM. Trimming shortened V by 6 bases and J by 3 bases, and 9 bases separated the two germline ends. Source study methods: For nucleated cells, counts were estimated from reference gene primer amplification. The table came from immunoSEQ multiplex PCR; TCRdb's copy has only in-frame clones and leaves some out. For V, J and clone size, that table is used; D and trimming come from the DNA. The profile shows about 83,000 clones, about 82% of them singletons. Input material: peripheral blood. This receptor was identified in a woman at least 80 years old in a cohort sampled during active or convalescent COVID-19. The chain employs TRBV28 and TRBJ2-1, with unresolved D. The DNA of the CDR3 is TGTGCCAGCAGACCCGACATCTACAATGAGCAGTTCTTC. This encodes CASRPDIYNEQFF.